Listed below are T cell receptor beta chains from one sample, sequenced in a study of blood T cell repertoires in COVID-19. The table came from immunoSEQ multiplex PCR; TCRdb's copy has only in-frame clones and leaves some out. The data show over 250,000 clones, roughly 77% seen once. Sequencing input: peripheral blood. These receptors were collected from a woman of 80 years or more with acute or convalescent COVID-19. CDR3s include the opening cysteine and the closing phenylalanine or tryptophan. A D gene is named only where the DNA matches it firmly. A row's size may be missing; if present it is once, few, many or a size class.

clone_size: .
d_call: .
v_call: TRBV24-1
j_call: TRBJ2-3
cdr3_nt: TGTTCTAGGCCAGATACGCAGTATTTT
cdr3_aa: CSRPDTQYF

clone_size: .
d_call: .
v_call: TRBV7-9
j_call: TRBJ1-2
cdr3_nt: TGTGCCAGCAGCGTGACAGAGAATGGCTACACCTTC
cdr3_aa: CASSVTENGYTF

clone_size: .
d_call: .
v_call: TRBV4-3
j_call: TRBJ2-3
cdr3_nt: TGCGCCAGCAGCCAAGACAGGTTTGGCACGCAGTATTTT
cdr3_aa: CASSQDRFGTQYF

clone_size: .
d_call: TRBD2
v_call: TRBV19
j_call: TRBJ2-5
cdr3_nt: TGTGCCAGTAGTATAGATCAATTAACTAGCGGGAGGCGGGAGACCCAGTACTTC
cdr3_aa: CASSIDQLTSGRRETQYF

clone_size: .
d_call: .
v_call: TRBV19
j_call: TRBJ1-5
cdr3_nt: TGTGCCAGTAGTATGGGGGGGGGACAGCCCCAGCATTTT
cdr3_aa: CASSMGGGQPQHF

clone_size: .
d_call: TRBD1
v_call: TRBV6-6
j_call: TRBJ2-1
cdr3_nt: TGTGCCAGCAGTCGACAGAATCCGGGACAGGGAGTACATGAGCAGTTCTTC
cdr3_aa: CASSRQNPGQGVHEQFF

clone_size: .
d_call: TRBD2
v_call: TRBV20-1
j_call: TRBJ2-3
cdr3_nt: TGCAGTGCTAGTTCCCCAGCGGGGGGGCCCGATACGCAGTATTTT
cdr3_aa: CSASSPAGGPDTQYF

clone_size: .
d_call: .
v_call: TRBV6-2/TRBV6-3
j_call: TRBJ2-7
cdr3_nt: TGTGCCAGCAGTCGTCACAGGACCTACGAGCAGTACTTC
cdr3_aa: CASSRHRTYEQYF

clone_size: .
d_call: .
v_call: TRBV11-2
j_call: TRBJ2-1
cdr3_nt: TGTGCCAGCAGCTTCGGTCACAATGAGCAGTTCTTC
cdr3_aa: CASSFGHNEQFF

clone_size: .
d_call: TRBD2
v_call: TRBV3-1/TRBV3-2
j_call: TRBJ2-5
cdr3_nt: TGTGCCAGCGTCCCTAGCGGGAGGGCCTTGAAGACCCAGTACTTC
cdr3_aa: CASVPSGRALKTQYF

clone_size: .
d_call: .
v_call: TRBV19
j_call: TRBJ1-5
cdr3_nt: TGTGCCAGTAGTCCACAAGCGGGGCAGCCCCAGCATTTT
cdr3_aa: CASSPQAGQPQHF

clone_size: .
d_call: .
v_call: TRBV2
j_call: TRBJ1-4
cdr3_nt: TGTGCCAGCAGTGACCCGCGACAGGCTAATGAAAAACTGTTTTTT
cdr3_aa: CASSDPRQANEKLFF

clone_size: few
d_call: TRBD1
v_call: TRBV6-5
j_call: TRBJ2-7
cdr3_nt: TGTGCCAGCAGGGCCGGGACAGGGACCTACGAGCAGTACTTC
cdr3_aa: CASRAGTGTYEQYF

clone_size: few
d_call: TRBD2
v_call: TRBV11-2
j_call: TRBJ2-1
cdr3_nt: TGTGCCAGCAGCCCCATTAGCGGGGCCTACAATGAGCAGTTCTTC
cdr3_aa: CASSPISGAYNEQFF

clone_size: .
d_call: .
v_call: TRBV3-1/TRBV3-2
j_call: TRBJ1-2
cdr3_nt: TGTGCCAGCAGCCCTACAGGATTAGCTAACTATGGCTACACCTTC
cdr3_aa: CASSPTGLANYGYTF

clone_size: .
d_call: TRBD1
v_call: TRBV19
j_call: TRBJ1-4
cdr3_nt: TGTGCCAGTAGTAGCCAAGACAGGGTGAATGAAAAACTGTTTTTT
cdr3_aa: CASSSQDRVNEKLFF